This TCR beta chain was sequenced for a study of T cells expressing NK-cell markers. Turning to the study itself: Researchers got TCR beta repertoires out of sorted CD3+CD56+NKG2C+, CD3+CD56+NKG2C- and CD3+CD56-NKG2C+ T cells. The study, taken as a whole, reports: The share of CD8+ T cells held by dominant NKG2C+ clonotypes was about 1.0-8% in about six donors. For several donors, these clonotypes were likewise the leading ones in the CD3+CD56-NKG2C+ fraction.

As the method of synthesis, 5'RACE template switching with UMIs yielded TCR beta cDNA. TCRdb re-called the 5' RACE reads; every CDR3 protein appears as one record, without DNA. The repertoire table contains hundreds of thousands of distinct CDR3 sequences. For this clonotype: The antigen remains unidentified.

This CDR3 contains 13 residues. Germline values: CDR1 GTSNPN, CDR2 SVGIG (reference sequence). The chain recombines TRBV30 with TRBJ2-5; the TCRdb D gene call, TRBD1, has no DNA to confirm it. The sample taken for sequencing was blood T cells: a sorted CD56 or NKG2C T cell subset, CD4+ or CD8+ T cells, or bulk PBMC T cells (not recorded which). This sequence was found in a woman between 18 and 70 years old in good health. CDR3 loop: CAWSGLAQETQYF.